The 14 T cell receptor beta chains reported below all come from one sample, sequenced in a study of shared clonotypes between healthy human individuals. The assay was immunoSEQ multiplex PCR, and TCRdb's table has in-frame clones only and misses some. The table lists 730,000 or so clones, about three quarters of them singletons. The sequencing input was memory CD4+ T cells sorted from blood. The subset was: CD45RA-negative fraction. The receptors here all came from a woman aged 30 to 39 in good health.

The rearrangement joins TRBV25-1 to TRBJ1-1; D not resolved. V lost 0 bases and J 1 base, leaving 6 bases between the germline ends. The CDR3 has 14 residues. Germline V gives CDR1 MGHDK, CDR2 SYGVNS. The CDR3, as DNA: TGTGCCAGCAGTGAATATAGGTCGAACACTGAAGCTTTCTTT. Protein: CASSEYRSNTEAFF.

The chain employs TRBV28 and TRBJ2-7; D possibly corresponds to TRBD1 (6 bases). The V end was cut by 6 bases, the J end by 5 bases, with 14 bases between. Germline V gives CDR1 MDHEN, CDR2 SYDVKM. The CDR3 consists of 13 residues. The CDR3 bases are TGTGCCAGCAGCCCAGTATGGGGGCACGAGCAGTACTTC. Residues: CASSPVWGHEQYF.

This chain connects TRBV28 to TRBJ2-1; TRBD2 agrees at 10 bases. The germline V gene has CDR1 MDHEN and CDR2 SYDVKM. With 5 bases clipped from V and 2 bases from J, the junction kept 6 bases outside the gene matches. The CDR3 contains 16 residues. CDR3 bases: TGTGCCAGCAGTCCCCCCCTAGCGGGAGCCTACAATGAGCAGTTCTTC. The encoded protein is CASSPPLAGAYNEQFF. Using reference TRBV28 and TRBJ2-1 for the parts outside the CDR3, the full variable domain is DVKVTQSSRYLVKRTGEKVFLECVQDMDHENMFWYRQDPGLGLRLIYFSYDVKMKEKGDIPEGYSVSREKKERFSLILESASTNQTSMYLCASSPPLAGAYNEQFFGPGTRLTVL.

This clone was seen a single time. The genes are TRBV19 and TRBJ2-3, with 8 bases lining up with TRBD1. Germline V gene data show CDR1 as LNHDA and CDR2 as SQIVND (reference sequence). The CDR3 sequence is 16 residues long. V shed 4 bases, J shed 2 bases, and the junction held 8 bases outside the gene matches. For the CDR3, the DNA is TGTGCCAGTAGTACCTCGACAGGGGTGGTCACAGATACGCAGTATTTT. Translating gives CASSTSTGVVTDTQYF.

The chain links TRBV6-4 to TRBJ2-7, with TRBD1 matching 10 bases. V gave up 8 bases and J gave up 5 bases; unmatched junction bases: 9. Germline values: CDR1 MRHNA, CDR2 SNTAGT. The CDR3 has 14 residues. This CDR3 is CASSPGTGDNEQYF. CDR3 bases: TGTGCCAGCTCTCCCGGGACAGGGGACAACGAGCAGTACTTC.

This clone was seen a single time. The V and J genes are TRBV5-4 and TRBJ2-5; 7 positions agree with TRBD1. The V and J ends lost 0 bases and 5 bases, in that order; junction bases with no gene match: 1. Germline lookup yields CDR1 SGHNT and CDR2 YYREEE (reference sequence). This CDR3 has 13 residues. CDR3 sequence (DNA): TGTGCCAGCAGCTTGGAGACAGGGGAGACCCAGTACTTC. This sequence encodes CASSLETGETQYF.

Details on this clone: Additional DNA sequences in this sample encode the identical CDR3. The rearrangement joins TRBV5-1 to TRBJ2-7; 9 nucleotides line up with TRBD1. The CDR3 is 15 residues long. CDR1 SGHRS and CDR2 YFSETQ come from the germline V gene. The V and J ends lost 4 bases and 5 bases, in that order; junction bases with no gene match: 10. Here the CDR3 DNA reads TGCGCCAGCAGCCTAGGGGACAGGGACCTCGACGAGCAGTACTTC. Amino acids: CASSLGDRDLDEQYF.

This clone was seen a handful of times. The chain's CDR3 is CASSLIGAYEQYF. DNA of the CDR3: TGTGCCAGCAGCTTAATCGGAGCCTACGAGCAGTACTTC. This chain links TRBV5-8 with TRBJ2-5; D call uncertain. With the DNA end fitting TRBJ2-7 better, the J assignment may be wrong. Germline CDR1 SGHTS, CDR2 YDEGEE. The CDR3 has 13 amino acids.

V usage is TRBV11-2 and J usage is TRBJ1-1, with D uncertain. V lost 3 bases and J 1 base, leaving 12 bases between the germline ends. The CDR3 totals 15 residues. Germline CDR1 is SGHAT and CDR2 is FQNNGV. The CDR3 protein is CASSFSRAGNTEAFF. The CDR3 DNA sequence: TGTGCCAGCAGCTTTTCTAGGGCAGGGAACACTGAAGCTTTCTTT.

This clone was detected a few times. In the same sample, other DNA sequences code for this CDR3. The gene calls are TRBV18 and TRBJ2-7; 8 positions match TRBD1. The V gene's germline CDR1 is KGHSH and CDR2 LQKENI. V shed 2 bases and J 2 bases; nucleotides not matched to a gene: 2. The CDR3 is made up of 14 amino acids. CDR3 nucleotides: TGTGCCAGCTCACCAAGACAGGGGACCTACGAGCAGTACTTC. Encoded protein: CASSPRQGTYEQYF. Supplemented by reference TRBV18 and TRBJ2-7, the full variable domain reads NAGVMQNPRHLVRRRGQEARLRCSPMKGHSHVYWYRQLPEEGLKFMVYLQKENIIDESGMPKERFSAEFPKEGPSILRIQQVVRGDSAAYFCASSPRQGTYEQYFGPGTRLTVT.

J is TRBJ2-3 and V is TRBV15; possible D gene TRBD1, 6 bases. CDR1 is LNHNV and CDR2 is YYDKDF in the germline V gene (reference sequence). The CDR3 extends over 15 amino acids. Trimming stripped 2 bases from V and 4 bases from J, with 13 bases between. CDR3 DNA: TGTGCCACCAGCAGACTTACAGGGTCTCCAGATACGCAGTATTTT. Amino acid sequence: CATSRLTGSPDTQYF.

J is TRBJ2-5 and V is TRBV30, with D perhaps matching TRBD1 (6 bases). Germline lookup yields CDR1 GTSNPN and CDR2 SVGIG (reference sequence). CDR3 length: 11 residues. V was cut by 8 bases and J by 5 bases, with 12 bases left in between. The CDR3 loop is CAQGLRETQYF. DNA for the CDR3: TGTGCCCAGGGGCTCAGGGAGACCCAGTACTTC.

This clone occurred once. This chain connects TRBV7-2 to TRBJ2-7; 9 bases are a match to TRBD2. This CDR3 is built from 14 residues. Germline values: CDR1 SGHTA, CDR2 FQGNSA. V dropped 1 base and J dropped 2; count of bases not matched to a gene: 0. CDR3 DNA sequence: TGTGCCAGCAGCTTAGAGCGGGAGGCCTACGAGCAGTACTTC. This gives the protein CASSLEREAYEQYF.

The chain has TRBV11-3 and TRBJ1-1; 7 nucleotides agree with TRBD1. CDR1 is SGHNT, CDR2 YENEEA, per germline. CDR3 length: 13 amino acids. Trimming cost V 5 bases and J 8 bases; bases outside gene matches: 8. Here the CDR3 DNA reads TGTGCCAGCAGCCCACAGGGGCGAGGGGAAGCTTTCTTT. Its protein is CASSPQGRGEAFF.